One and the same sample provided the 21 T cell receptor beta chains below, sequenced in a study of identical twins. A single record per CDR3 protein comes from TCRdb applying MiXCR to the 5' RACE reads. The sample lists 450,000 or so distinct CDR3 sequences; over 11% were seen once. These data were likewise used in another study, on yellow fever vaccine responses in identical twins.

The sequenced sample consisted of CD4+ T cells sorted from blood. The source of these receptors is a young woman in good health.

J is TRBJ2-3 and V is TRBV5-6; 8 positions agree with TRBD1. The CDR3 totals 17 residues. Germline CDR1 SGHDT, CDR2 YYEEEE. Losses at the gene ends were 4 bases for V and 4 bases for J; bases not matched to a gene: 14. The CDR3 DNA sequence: TGTGCCAGCAGCCCCCGGGTCCGGACAGGGCTTGCAGATACGCAGTATTTT. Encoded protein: CASSPRVRTGLADTQYF.

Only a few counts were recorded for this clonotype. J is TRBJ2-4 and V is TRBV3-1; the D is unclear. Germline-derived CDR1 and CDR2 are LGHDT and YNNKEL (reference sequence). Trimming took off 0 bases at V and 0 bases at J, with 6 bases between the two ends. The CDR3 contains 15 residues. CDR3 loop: CASSQDTVAKNIQYF. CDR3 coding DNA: TGTGCCAGCAGCCAAGATACGGTAGCCAAAAACATTCAGTACTTC.

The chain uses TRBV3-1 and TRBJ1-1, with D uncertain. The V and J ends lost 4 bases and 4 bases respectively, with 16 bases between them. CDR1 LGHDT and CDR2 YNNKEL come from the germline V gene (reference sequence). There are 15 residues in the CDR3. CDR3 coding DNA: TGTGCCAGCAGCCTAGGAGACCGACGGGGCACTGAAGCTTTCTTT. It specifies CASSLGDRRGTEAFF.

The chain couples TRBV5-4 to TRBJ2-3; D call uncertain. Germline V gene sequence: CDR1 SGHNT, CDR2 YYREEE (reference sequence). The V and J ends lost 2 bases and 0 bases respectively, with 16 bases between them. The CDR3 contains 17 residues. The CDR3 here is CASSFPIVGTSTDTQYF. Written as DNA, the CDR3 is TGTGCCAGCAGCTTCCCAATAGTGGGCACAAGCACAGATACGCAGTATTTT.

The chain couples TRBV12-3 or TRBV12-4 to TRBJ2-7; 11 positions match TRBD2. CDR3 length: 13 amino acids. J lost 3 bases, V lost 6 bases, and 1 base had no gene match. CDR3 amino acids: CASRGLADYEQYF. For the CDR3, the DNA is TGTGCCAGCAGGGGACTAGCGGACTACGAGCAGTACTTC.

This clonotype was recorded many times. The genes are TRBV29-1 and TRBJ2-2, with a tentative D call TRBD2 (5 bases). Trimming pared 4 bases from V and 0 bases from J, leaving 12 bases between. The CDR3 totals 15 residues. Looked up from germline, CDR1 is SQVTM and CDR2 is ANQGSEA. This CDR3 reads CSVAVGLTNTGELFF. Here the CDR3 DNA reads TGCAGCGTTGCGGTCGGACTCACGAACACCGGGGAGCTGTTTTTT.

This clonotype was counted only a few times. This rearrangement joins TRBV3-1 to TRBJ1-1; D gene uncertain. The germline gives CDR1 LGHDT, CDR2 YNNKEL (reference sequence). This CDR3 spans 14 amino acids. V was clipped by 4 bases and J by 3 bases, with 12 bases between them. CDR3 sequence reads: CASSPRQDYTEAFF. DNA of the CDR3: TGTGCCAGCAGCCCCCGCCAGGATTACACTGAAGCTTTCTTT.

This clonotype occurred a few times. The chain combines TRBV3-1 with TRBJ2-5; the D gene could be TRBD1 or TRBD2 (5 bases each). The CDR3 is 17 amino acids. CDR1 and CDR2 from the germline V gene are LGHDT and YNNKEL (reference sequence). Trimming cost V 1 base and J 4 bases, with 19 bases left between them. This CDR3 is CASSQAGQRRRGETQYF. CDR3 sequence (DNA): TGTGCCAGCAGCCAAGCCGGTCAGCGGAGAAGGGGAGAGACCCAGTACTTC.

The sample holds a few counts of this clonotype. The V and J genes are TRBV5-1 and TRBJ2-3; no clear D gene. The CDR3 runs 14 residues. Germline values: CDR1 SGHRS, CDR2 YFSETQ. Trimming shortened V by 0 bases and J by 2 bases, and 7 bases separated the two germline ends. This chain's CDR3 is CASSLEGNTDTQYF. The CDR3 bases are TGCGCCAGCAGCTTGGAGGGCAACACAGATACGCAGTATTTT.

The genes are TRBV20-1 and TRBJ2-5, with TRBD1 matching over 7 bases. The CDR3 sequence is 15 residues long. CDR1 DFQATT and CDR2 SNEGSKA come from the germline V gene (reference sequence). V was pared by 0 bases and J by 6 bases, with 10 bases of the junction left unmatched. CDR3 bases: TGCAGTGCTAGAGATCCGCAGGGGGAAATAAAGACCCAGTACTTC. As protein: CSARDPQGEIKTQYF.

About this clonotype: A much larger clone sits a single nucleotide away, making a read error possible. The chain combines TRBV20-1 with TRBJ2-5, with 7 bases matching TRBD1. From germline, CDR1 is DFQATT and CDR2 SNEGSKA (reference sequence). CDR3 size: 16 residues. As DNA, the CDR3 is TGCTGTGCTAGAGATCCGGGTGGCAGGGGGCAAGAGACCCAGTACTTC. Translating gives CCARDPGGRGQETQYF.

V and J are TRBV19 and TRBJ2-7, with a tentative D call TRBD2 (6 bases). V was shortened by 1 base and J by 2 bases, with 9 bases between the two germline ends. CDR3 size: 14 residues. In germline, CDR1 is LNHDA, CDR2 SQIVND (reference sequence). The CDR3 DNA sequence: TGTGCCAGTAGTATAGTTGGAGGGACCTACGAGCAGTACTTC. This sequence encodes CASSIVGGTYEQYF.

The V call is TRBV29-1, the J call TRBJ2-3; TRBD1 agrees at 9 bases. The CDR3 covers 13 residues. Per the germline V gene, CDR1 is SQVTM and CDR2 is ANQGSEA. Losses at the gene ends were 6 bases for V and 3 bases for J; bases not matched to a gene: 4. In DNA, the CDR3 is TGCAGCGTCCGCGGGACAGGGACAGATACGCAGTATTTT. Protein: CSVRGTGTDTQYF.

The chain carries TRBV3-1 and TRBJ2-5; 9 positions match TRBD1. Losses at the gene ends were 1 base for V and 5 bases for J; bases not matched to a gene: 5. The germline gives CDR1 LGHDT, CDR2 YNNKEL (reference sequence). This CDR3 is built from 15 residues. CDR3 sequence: CASSQGTGVFETQYF. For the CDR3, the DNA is TGTGCCAGCAGCCAAGGGACAGGGGTATTCGAGACCCAGTACTTC.

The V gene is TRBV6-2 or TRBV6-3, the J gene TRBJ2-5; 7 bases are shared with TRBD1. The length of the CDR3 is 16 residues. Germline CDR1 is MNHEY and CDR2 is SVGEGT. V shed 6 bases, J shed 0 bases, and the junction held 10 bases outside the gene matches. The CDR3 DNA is TGTGCCAGCAGCACCGGGACAGACCTTTACCAAGAGACCCAGTACTTC. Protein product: CASSTGTDLYQETQYF.

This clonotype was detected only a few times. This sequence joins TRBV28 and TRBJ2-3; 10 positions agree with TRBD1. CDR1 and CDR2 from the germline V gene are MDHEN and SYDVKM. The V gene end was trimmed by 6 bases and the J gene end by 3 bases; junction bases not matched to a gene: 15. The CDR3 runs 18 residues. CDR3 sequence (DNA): TGTGCCAGCAGCAAACTTCACTACCGGGACAGGGGAACAGATACGCAGTATTTT. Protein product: CASSKLHYRDRGTDTQYF. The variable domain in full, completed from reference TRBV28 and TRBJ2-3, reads DVKVTQSSRYLVKRTGEKVFLECVQDMDHENMFWYRQDPGLGLRLIYFSYDVKMKEKGDIPEGYSVSREKKERFSLILESASTNQTSMYLCASSKLHYRDRGTDTQYFGPGTRLTVL.

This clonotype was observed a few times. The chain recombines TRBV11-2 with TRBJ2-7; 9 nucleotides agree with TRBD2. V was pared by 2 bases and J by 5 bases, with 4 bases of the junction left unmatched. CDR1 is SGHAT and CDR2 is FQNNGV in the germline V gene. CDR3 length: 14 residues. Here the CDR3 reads CASSLSSGTHEQYF. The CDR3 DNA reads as TGTGCCAGCAGCTTATCTAGCGGGACGCACGAGCAGTACTTC.

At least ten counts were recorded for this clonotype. The CDR3, as DNA: TGCAGCGGCAATAGTGGAACCGGGGAGCTGTTTTTT. Protein: CSGNSGTGELFF. This chain connects TRBV29-1 to TRBJ2-2; unclear D gene. This CDR3 is 12 amino acids long. Germline assignment: CDR1 SQVTM and CDR2 ANQGSEA. Trimming shortened V by 7 bases and J by 5 bases, and 11 bases separated the two germline ends.

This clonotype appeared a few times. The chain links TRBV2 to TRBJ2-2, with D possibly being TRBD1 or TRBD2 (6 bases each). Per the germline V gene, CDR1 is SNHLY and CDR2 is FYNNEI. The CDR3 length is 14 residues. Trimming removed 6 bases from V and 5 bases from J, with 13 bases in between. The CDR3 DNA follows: TGTGCCAGCAGGAATCAAGGGGGGACCGGGGAGCTGTTTTTT. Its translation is CASRNQGGTGELFF.

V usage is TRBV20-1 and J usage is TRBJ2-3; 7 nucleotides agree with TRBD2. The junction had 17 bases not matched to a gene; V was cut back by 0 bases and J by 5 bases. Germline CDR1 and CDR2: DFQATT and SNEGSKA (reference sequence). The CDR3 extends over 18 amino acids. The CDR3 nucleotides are TGCAGTGCTAGAGATGGGGGGTGGGCGGGAGAGCTGCTAGATACGCAGTATTTT. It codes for CSARDGGWAGELLDTQYF.

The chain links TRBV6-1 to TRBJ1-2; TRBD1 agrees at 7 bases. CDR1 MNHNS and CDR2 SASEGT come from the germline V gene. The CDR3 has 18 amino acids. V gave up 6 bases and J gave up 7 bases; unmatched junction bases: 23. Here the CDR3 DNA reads TGTGCCAGCAGCCTTCAGGGGGTCTCACGCTCCCGCCGAAGTGGCTACACCTTC. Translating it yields CASSLQGVSRSRRSGYTF.